The 28 T cell receptor beta chains below come from one sample, sequenced in a study of cytomegalovirus exposure and HLA in healthy donors. The PCR employed 60 Vbeta primers together with 13 Jbeta primers. The method was immunoSEQ multiplex PCR; TCRdb's version includes in-frame clones alone and lacks a portion of them. The table includes more than 95,000 clones, just under 80% detected once. The sequenced material came from PBMCs. The receptor set was obtained from a male donor in good health and CMV-seronegative.

The chain recombines TRBV27 with TRBJ2-7; 7 nucleotides line up with TRBD1. CDR1 MNHEY and CDR2 SMNVEV come from the germline V gene (reference sequence). Trimming cost V 3 bases and J 5 bases; bases outside gene matches: 4. The CDR3 has 13 amino acids. The CDR3 bases are TGTGCCAGCAGTTTGGGGCAGGGGGACGAGCAGTACTTC. It codes for CASSLGQGDEQYF.

The chain has TRBV7-9 and TRBJ2-7; 7 bases match TRBD2. The V gene end was trimmed by 4 bases and the J gene end by 0 bases; junction bases not matched to a gene: 6. This CDR3 has 15 amino acids. The germline V gene has CDR1 SEHNR and CDR2 FQNEAQ (reference sequence). CDR3 nucleotides: TGTGCCAGCAGCTCGCGGACTAGTATCTCCTACGAGCAGTACTTC. As protein: CASSSRTSISYEQYF.

This clone qualifies as medium-sized. This chain links TRBV11-1 with TRBJ2-1; D might be TRBD2 (6 bases). Trimming shortened V by 5 bases and J by 5 bases, and 19 bases separated the two germline ends. Germline CDR1 SGHAT, CDR2 FQDESV (reference sequence). This CDR3 is built from 16 residues. The CDR3 loop is CASSQLAERPHNEQFF. The CDR3 DNA is TGTGCCAGCAGCCAATTAGCGGAGCGCCCCCACAATGAGCAGTTCTTC.

V is TRBV4-2 and J is TRBJ2-1, with TRBD2 matching over 8 bases. V gave up 0 bases and J gave up 6 bases; unmatched junction bases: 13. The CDR3 totals 18 residues. Germline CDR1 and CDR2: LGHNA and YNFKEQ. CDR3 DNA sequence: TGTGCCAGCAGCCAAGAGCTAGCGGGTAGTGTATTCGGCAATGAGCAGTTCTTC. This encodes CASSQELAGSVFGNEQFF.

This chain uses TRBV27 with TRBJ1-2; D call uncertain. The V end lost 3 bases, the J end lost 2 bases, and 10 bases lay between the germline ends. Germline CDR1 MNHEY, CDR2 SMNVEV (reference sequence). CDR3 length: 14 amino acids. The DNA for the CDR3 is TGTGCCAGCAGTTTTAGTCCGTTGAACTATGGCTACACCTTC. It translates to CASSFSPLNYGYTF.

The rearrangement links TRBV5-4 to TRBJ1-3; D not certain. Germline CDR1 and CDR2: SGHNT and YYREEE (reference sequence). V was pared by 2 bases and J by 3 bases, with 9 bases between. This CDR3 region has 14 residues. This CDR3 reads CASSFRQDGNTIYF. CDR3 DNA sequence: TGTGCCAGCAGCTTTCGGCAGGATGGAAACACCATATATTTT.

This clone was detected a few times. The chain has TRBV6-1 and TRBJ2-7; 10 positions match TRBD1. Unmatched junction bases numbered 8, after V lost 4 bases and J lost 5 bases. CDR1 is MNHNS, CDR2 SASEGT, per germline. The CDR3 length is 15 residues. The CDR3 is CASSVGTGEVDEQYF. The DNA for the CDR3 is TGTGCCAGCAGTGTCGGGACAGGGGAGGTGGACGAGCAGTACTTC.

V usage is TRBV10-2 and J usage is TRBJ1-2, with TRBD1 matching over 10 bases. Germline V lookup: CDR1 WSHSY, CDR2 SAAADI. Trimming cost V 4 bases and J 7 bases; bases outside gene matches: 6. This CDR3 is built from 14 residues. The CDR3 spells CASSADRGGTGYTF. In DNA form, the CDR3 reads TGCGCCAGCAGTGCGGACAGGGGGGGGACTGGCTACACCTTC.

The chain has TRBV9 and TRBJ1-2; D gene unclear. The CDR3 extends over 14 amino acids. The germline V gene has CDR1 SGDLS and CDR2 YYNGEE. V lost 0 bases and J lost 1, with 7 bases in between. CDR3 sequence: CASSVGGNNYGYTF. The CDR3 nucleotides are TGTGCCAGCAGCGTAGGAGGTAATAACTATGGCTACACCTTC.

The chain has TRBV12-2 and TRBJ1-5; the D segment call TRBD1 is taken from the table without a DNA check. TRBV12-2 is termed a pseudogene. This CDR3 has 22 residues. The CDR3 loop reads CASRLEGELQTPRKYSNQPQHF. CDR3 nucleotide sequence: TGTGCAAGTCGCTTAGAGGGGGAATTACAGACACCTAGGAAGTATAGCAATCAGCCCCAGCATTTT.

The genes are TRBV19 and TRBJ1-2; TRBD1 is a possible D gene (5 bases). Trimming took off 8 bases at V and 4 bases at J, with 17 bases between the two ends. CDR3 size: 14 residues. From germline, CDR1 is LNHDA and CDR2 SQIVND (reference sequence). The DNA of the CDR3 is TGTGCCAGTGGGGGGGGTCGGGGGTTCTATGGCTACACCTTC. Translating gives CASGGGRGFYGYTF.

The chain links TRBV6-1 to TRBJ1-5; D gene unclear. The CDR3 contains 15 residues. Germline V gives CDR1 MNHNS, CDR2 SASEGT. Trimming pared 0 bases from V and 7 bases from J, leaving 13 bases between. In nucleotides, the CDR3 is TGTGCCAGCAGTGAAGCGATCCTAGGCCGGCAGCCCCAGCATTTT. Protein: CASSEAILGRQPQHF.

This clone has a single count. The chain joins TRBV11-2 to TRBJ2-7; a possible D gene is TRBD2 (6 bases). Germline CDR1 and CDR2: SGHAT and FQNNGV. The CDR3 covers 15 residues. V lost 1 base and J 2 bases, leaving 12 bases between the germline ends. The CDR3 spells CASSLAPSAAYEQYF. DNA for the CDR3: TGTGCCAGCAGCTTAGCCCCTAGCGCGGCCTACGAGCAGTACTTC.

This chain links TRBV7-2 with TRBJ1-3, with TRBD1 identical over 8 bases. This CDR3 is 15 amino acids long. V trimming: 4 bases; J trimming: 2 bases; junction bases outside the gene matches: 4. CDR1 and CDR2 (germline): SGHTA, FQGNSA. As DNA, the CDR3 is TGTGCCAGCAGCTACCGCAGGGGGCCTGGAAACACCATATATTTT. Its translation is CASSYRRGPGNTIYF.

This clone was observed a single time. The rearrangement joins TRBV10-3 to TRBJ1-5, with D maybe TRBD1 (6 bases). The CDR3 consists of 15 residues. V was trimmed by 5 bases and J by 0 bases, leaving 11 bases between them. Germline V gene lookup returns CDR1 ENHRY and CDR2 SYGVKD. The CDR3 DNA reads TGTGCCATCAGTAGACAGGTGGATAGCAATCAGCCCCAGCATTTT. This translates into CAISRQVDSNQPQHF.

The chain links TRBV19 to TRBJ2-1; D gene unclear. This CDR3 contains 13 residues. Per germline, CDR1 LNHDA and CDR2 SQIVND (reference sequence). V was clipped by 5 bases and J by 6 bases, with 11 bases between them. The CDR3: CASSLTELNEQFF. The CDR3 nucleotides are TGTGCCAGTAGTCTTACCGAGCTCAATGAGCAGTTCTTC.

The chain uses TRBV19 and TRBJ2-3; tentative D call: TRBD2 (5 bases). The ends were cut back, 3 bases at V and 6 bases at J, with 13 bases in the middle. CDR1 and CDR2 (germline): LNHDA, SQIVND (reference sequence). This CDR3 region has 14 residues. The CDR3 DNA sequence: TGTGCCAGTAGTATGCGGGCCGAGACGGATACGCAGTATTTT. Protein product: CASSMRAETDTQYF.

The genes are TRBV28 and TRBJ2-5; D perhaps matches TRBD2 (6 bases). Trimming stripped 7 bases from V and 1 base from J, with 16 bases between. The germline V gene encodes CDR1 MDHEN and CDR2 SYDVKM. This CDR3 is 15 amino acids long. In DNA form, the CDR3 reads TGTGCCAGCACCCTGATGGACGGGAGCCAAGAGACCCAGTACTTC. Amino acid sequence: CASTLMDGSQETQYF. The full variable domain, in which reference TRBV28 and TRBJ2-5 provide the parts outside the CDR3, is DVKVTQSSRYLVKRTGEKVFLECVQDMDHENMFWYRQDPGLGLRLIYFSYDVKMKEKGDIPEGYSVSREKKERFSLILESASTNQTSMYLCASTLMDGSQETQYFGPGTRLLVL.

V gene TRBV7-9 combines with J gene TRBJ2-7, with 11 bases aligning to TRBD2. There are 15 residues in the CDR3. Germline V gives CDR1 SEHNR, CDR2 FQNEAQ (reference sequence). Unmatched junction bases numbered 4, after V lost 4 bases and J lost 2 bases. CDR3 in amino acids: CASSSLAGAPYEQYF. The CDR3 DNA sequence: TGTGCCAGCAGCTCACTAGCGGGAGCTCCCTACGAGCAGTACTTC.

The chain uses TRBV27 and TRBJ2-3; the D gene is possibly TRBD2 (6 bases). Trimming stripped 3 bases from V and 4 bases from J, with 11 bases between. CDR1 MNHEY and CDR2 SMNVEV come from the germline V gene (reference sequence). This CDR3 has 14 residues. CDR3 nucleotide sequence: TGTGCCAGCAGTTTTGCGGGAAAGCCAGATACGCAGTATTTT. It specifies CASSFAGKPDTQYF.

The V and J genes are TRBV18 and TRBJ2-5, with D possibly TRBD2 on 6 matching bases. Germline CDR1 is KGHSH and CDR2 is LQKENI. Trimming left V 6 bases short and J 2 bases short, with 10 bases between. The CDR3 runs to 13 residues. The CDR3 region is CASSPRGQETQYF. In DNA, the CDR3 is TGTGCCAGCTCGCCGCGGGGACAAGAGACCCAGTACTTC.

This clone came up once. The chain carries TRBV5-6 and TRBJ2-7; tentatively, D is TRBD1 (7 bases). The CDR3 length is 15 residues. Trimming took off 3 bases at V and 4 bases at J, with 17 bases between the two ends. Germline CDR1 and CDR2: SGHDT and YYEEEE. Here the CDR3 reads CASSSDREVSYEQYF. In nucleotides, the CDR3 is TGTGCCAGCAGCTCCGACAGGGAGGTGTCTTACGAGCAGTACTTC.

In DNA form, the CDR3 reads TGTGCCAGCAGCTTACTCGGCTCTGGGGCCAACGTCCTGACTTTC. This translates into CASSLLGSGANVLTF. The chain combines TRBV7-3 with TRBJ2-6; D not resolved. The CDR3 length is 15 residues. V was shortened by 2 bases and J by 0 bases, with 5 bases between the two germline ends. Germline CDR1 and CDR2: SGHTA and FQGTGA.

This clone has only one observation. The chain joins TRBV11-3 to TRBJ1-1, with D perhaps matching TRBD1 (5 bases). Looked up from germline, CDR1 is SGHNT and CDR2 is YENEEA. This CDR3 contains 14 residues. Trimming left V 5 bases short and J 0 bases short, with 10 bases between. The CDR3 protein is CASSRDSMNTEAFF. The DNA of the CDR3 is TGTGCCAGCAGCCGAGACAGCATGAACACTGAAGCTTTCTTT.

Judged by abundance, this clone is medium-sized (0.01 to 0.1%). The chain couples TRBV6-5 to TRBJ2-7, with D uncertain. The V gene lost 4 bases and the J gene lost 0 bases, with 13 bases spanning the gap. The germline gives CDR1 MNHEY, CDR2 SVGAGI. This CDR3 contains 15 residues. CDR3 coding DNA: TGTGCCAGCAGTTCACCTAGGATCAACTCCTACGAGCAGTACTTC. As protein: CASSSPRINSYEQYF.

The chain has TRBV6-5 and TRBJ2-1, with TRBD2 identical over 9 bases. CDR1 MNHEY and CDR2 SVGAGI come from the germline V gene. V shed 6 bases, J shed 4 bases, and the junction held 7 bases outside the gene matches. The CDR3 consists of 15 residues. The CDR3 nucleotides are TGTGCCAGCAGCAAACTAGCGGGCATTTACAATGAGCAGTTCTTC. Its protein is CASSKLAGIYNEQFF.

The V gene is TRBV19, the J gene TRBJ2-6; D remains unclear. The ends were cut back, 4 bases at V and 0 bases at J, with 7 bases in the middle. This CDR3 is 15 amino acids long. Germline-derived CDR1 and CDR2 are LNHDA and SQIVND (reference sequence). CDR3 in amino acids: CASSTPGSGANVLTF. The CDR3 DNA reads TGTGCCAGTAGTACCCCGGGCTCTGGGGCCAACGTCCTGACTTTC.

For the CDR3, the DNA is TGTGCCAGTAGTATTGGGAACAGGGATAGCAACGAGCAGTACTTC. It translates to CASSIGNRDSNEQYF. The chain has TRBV19 and TRBJ2-7, with a weak D call TRBD1 (6 bases). CDR1 and CDR2 (germline): LNHDA, SQIVND (reference sequence). CDR3 length: 15 amino acids. Trimming cost V 3 bases and J 5 bases, with 17 bases left between them.